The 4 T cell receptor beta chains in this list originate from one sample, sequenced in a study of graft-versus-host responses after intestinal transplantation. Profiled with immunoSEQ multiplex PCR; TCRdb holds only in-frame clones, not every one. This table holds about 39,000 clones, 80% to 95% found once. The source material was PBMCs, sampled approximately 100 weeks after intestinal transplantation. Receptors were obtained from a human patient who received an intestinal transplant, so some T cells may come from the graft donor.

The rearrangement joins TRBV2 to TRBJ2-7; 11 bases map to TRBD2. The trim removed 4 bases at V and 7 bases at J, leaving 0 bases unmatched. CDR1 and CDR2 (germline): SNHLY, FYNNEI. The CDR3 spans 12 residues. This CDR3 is CASSGTSGEQYF. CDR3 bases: TGTGCCAGCAGTGGGACTAGCGGGGAGCAGTACTTC.

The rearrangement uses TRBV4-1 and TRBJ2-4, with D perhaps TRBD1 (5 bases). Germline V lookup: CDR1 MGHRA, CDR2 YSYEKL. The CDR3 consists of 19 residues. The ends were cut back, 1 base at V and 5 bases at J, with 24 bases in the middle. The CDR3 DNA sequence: TGCGCCAGCAGCCAAGCTGGTGCAGGGATAATCCCCCGAGAAAACATTCAGTACTTC. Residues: CASSQAGAGIIPRENIQYF.

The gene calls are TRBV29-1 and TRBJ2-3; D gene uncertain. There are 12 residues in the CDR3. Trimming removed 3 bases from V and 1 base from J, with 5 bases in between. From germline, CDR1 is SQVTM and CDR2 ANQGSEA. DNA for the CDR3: TGCAGCGTTGACGGACGCACAGATACGCAGTATTTT. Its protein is CSVDGRTDTQYF.

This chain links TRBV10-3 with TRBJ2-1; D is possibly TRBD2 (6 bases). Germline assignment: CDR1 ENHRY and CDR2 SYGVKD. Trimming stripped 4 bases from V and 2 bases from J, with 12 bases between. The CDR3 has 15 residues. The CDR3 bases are TGTGCCATCAGTGGGCGGGACGGGGCCTACAATGAGCAGTTCTTC. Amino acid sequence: CAISGRDGAYNEQFF.